This T cell receptor (beta chain) comes out of a study of blood T cell repertoires in COVID-19. Overall study context: Italy, Spain and the United States were the sources of the convalescent and acute COVID-19 samples.

In the original workflow: Reference gene primer amplification gave nucleated cell count estimates. TCRdb keeps only in-frame clones here, not all; method: immunoSEQ multiplex PCR. V and J calls and clone size are as listed in that table; D and trimming were resolved from the DNA. Of 70,000 or so clones listed, 86% were seen once; the top ten hold around 3.9%. The CDR3 has 13 amino acids. V trimming: 3 bases; J trimming: 5 bases; junction bases outside the gene matches: 1. Germline CDR1 is SEHNR and CDR2 is FQNEAQ (reference sequence). V usage is TRBV7-9 and J usage is TRBJ1-5, with 7 bases matching TRBD1. The receptor comes from a man in his 70s with active COVID-19. Sequenced sample: peripheral blood. The CDR3 sequence: CASSLGTDQPQHF. In DNA, the CDR3 is TGTGCCAGCAGCTTGGGGACAGATCAGCCCCAGCATTTT.